These 19 T cell receptor beta chains were all obtained from the same sample, sequenced in a study of cytomegalovirus exposure and HLA in healthy donors. The PCR had 60 Vbeta and 13 Jbeta primers. Libraries were prepared by immunoSEQ multiplex PCR; TCRdb keeps only in-frame clonotypes and omits some of them. The sample carries over 100,000 clones, just under 70% recorded once. The specimen was PBMCs. The origin of the receptors is a woman between 65 and 79 years old in good health and CMV-seropositive.

This chain links TRBV18 with TRBJ2-1; unclear D gene. With 3 bases removed from V and 0 bases from J, the gap between germline ends came to 9 bases. This CDR3 contains 15 residues. Germline CDR1 KGHSH, CDR2 LQKENI. The CDR3 loop is CASSPPLSSYNEQFF. CDR3 nucleotides: TGTGCCAGCTCACCCCCCCTGAGCTCCTACAATGAGCAGTTCTTC.

This chain links TRBV14 with TRBJ2-1, with 12 bases identical to TRBD2. This CDR3 comprises 14 residues. Looked up from germline, CDR1 is SGHDN and CDR2 is FVKESK. V shed 7 bases and J 9 bases; nucleotides not matched to a gene: 7. In nucleotides, the CDR3 is TGTGCCAGCATGTCTAGCGGGGGGGCGATTGAGCAGTTCTTC. The encoded protein is CASMSSGGAIEQFF.

The table lists this clone with a count of one. This chain joins TRBV30 and TRBJ1-1; 11 nucleotides line up with TRBD1. The CDR3 length is 14 residues. The V gene end was trimmed by 3 bases and the J gene end by 5 bases; junction bases not matched to a gene: 5. Germline CDR1 GTSNPN, CDR2 SVGIG (reference sequence). The CDR3 region is CAWSRGQGGTEAFF. CDR3 bases: TGTGCCTGGAGCCGGGGACAGGGGGGAACTGAAGCTTTCTTT.

The chain combines TRBV2 with TRBJ1-1; TRBD1 agrees at 8 bases. Germline V gene sequence: CDR1 SNHLY, CDR2 FYNNEI. J was trimmed by 5 bases and V by 8 bases; bases with no gene match: 4. The CDR3 loop spans 12 amino acids. The CDR3 DNA reads as TGTGCCAGCCGAACAGGGGGAACTGAAGCTTTCTTT. It codes for CASRTGGTEAFF. Combining the CDR3 with reference TRBV2 and TRBJ1-1 gives the whole variable domain EPEVTQTPSHQVTQMGQEVILRCVPISNHLYFYWYRQILGQKVEFLVSFYNNEISEKSEIFDDQFSVERPDGSNFTLKIRSTKLEDSAMYFCASRTGGTEAFFGQGTRLTVV.

The chain links TRBV6-5 to TRBJ1-5; TRBD1 agrees at 8 bases. This CDR3 contains 15 residues. The germline V gene has CDR1 MNHEY and CDR2 SVGAGI. V was clipped by 5 bases and J by 1 base; unmatched bases: 4. As DNA, the CDR3 is TGTGCCAGCAGTAGACAGGGGATAAGCAATCAGCCCCAGCATTTT. This translates into CASSRQGISNQPQHF.

This clone was recorded a few times. The chain has TRBV7-6 and TRBJ2-5; 9 positions agree with TRBD1. With V trimmed by 5 bases and J by 3 bases, 7 bases remained unmatched. The CDR3 is 15 residues long. CDR1 SGHVS and CDR2 FNYEAQ come from the germline V gene. CDR3 sequence (DNA): TGTGCCAGCAGCGTGACAGGGGGAAAGGAAGAGACCCAGTACTTC. This codes for CASSVTGGKEETQYF. The full variable domain, its missing parts supplied by reference TRBV7-6 and TRBJ2-5, is GAGVSQSPRYKVTKRGQDVALRCDPISGHVSLYWYRQALGQGPEFLTYFNYEAQQDKSGLPNDRFSAERPEGSISTLTIQRTEQRDSAMYRCASSVTGGKEETQYFGPGTRLLVL.

The V gene is TRBV19, the J gene TRBJ2-2, with D tentatively TRBD2 (5 bases). Germline CDR1 is LNHDA and CDR2 is SQIVND (reference sequence). Trimming left V 0 bases short and J 6 bases short, with 11 bases between. This CDR3 contains 15 residues. This CDR3 reads CASSIDLLASGELFF. The CDR3, as DNA: TGTGCCAGTAGTATAGATCTCCTAGCCTCCGGGGAGCTGTTTTTT.

V usage is TRBV5-6 and J usage is TRBJ1-5; no clear D. The CDR3 runs to 12 residues. The ends were cut back, 2 bases at V and 9 bases at J, with 9 bases in the middle. Germline assignment: CDR1 SGHDT and CDR2 YYEEEE. This CDR3 is CASSLGSGPQHF. As DNA, the CDR3 is TGTGCCAGCAGCTTAGGGAGCGGGCCCCAGCATTTT.

This sequence joins TRBV10-3 and TRBJ2-7; 10 bases map to TRBD2. The CDR3 runs to 15 residues. Looked up from germline, CDR1 is ENHRY and CDR2 is SYGVKD. Germline trimming cut 4 bases from V and 3 bases from J; bases unmatched to any gene: 6. The CDR3 here is CAISAGTSVIYEQYF. The CDR3 region has the DNA TGTGCCATCAGTGCAGGGACTAGCGTTATCTACGAGCAGTACTTC.

The chain has TRBV5-6 and TRBJ2-1; 10 bases align to TRBD2. Germline CDR1 and CDR2: SGHDT and YYEEEE. V shed 2 bases and J 3 bases; nucleotides not matched to a gene: 11. The CDR3 loop spans 18 amino acids. This CDR3 is CASSFLASGGTGYNEQFF. In nucleotides, the CDR3 is TGTGCCAGCAGCTTCTTGGCTAGCGGGGGAACTGGCTACAATGAGCAGTTCTTC.

This chain links TRBV7-2 with TRBJ2-3; weak D call: TRBD2 (6 bases). Deletions cut 5 bases from V and 6 bases from J, with 21 bases between. The germline V gene encodes CDR1 SGHTA and CDR2 FQGNSA. This CDR3 comprises 16 residues. The CDR3 DNA follows: TGTGCCAGCAGCCCGGGACTCCCCGGGGTACAGGATACGCAGTATTTT. This codes for CASSPGLPGVQDTQYF.

Written as DNA, the CDR3 is TGTGCCAGCAGCACCCAAGGACAGGGCAATCAGCCCCAGCATTTT. Translated: CASSTQGQGNQPQHF. The chain is built from TRBV7-9 and TRBJ1-5, with 7 bases matching TRBD1. The CDR3 has 15 amino acids. With 5 bases clipped from V and 2 bases from J, the junction kept 6 bases outside the gene matches. Germline-derived CDR1 and CDR2 are SEHNR and FQNEAQ (reference sequence).

J is TRBJ2-1 and V is TRBV2; 7 nucleotides line up with TRBD1. V shed 6 bases, J shed 8 bases, and the junction held 4 bases outside the gene matches. In germline, CDR1 is SNHLY, CDR2 FYNNEI. This CDR3 region has 12 residues. CDR3 amino acids: CASRAQGDEQFF. Here the CDR3 DNA reads TGTGCCAGCAGGGCTCAGGGGGATGAGCAGTTCTTC.

The V and J genes are TRBV6-1 and TRBJ1-3; D not resolved. V was clipped by 2 bases and J by 8 bases, with 25 bases between them. Germline CDR1 MNHNS, CDR2 SASEGT. This CDR3 has 18 residues. CDR3 region: CASSELVSVLIGEDTIYF. CDR3 nucleotides: TGTGCCAGCAGTGAATTGGTCAGCGTCTTAATCGGCGAGGACACCATATATTTT.

The chain couples TRBV5-1 to TRBJ1-2; no reliable D call. The CDR3 is made up of 14 amino acids. V was trimmed by 0 bases and J by 3 bases, leaving 9 bases between them. Per germline, CDR1 SGHRS and CDR2 YFSETQ. CDR3 residues: CASSLVPEDYGYTF. As DNA, the CDR3 is TGCGCCAGCAGCTTGGTTCCGGAGGACTATGGCTACACCTTC.

This clone was counted many times. V gene TRBV2 combines with J gene TRBJ1-4, with 9 bases matching TRBD1. The CDR3 is 15 residues long. Trimming cost V 4 bases and J 5 bases; bases outside gene matches: 5. Per the germline V gene, CDR1 is SNHLY and CDR2 is FYNNEI. The CDR3 bases are TGTGCCAGCAGTGTTGAAGGGACAGGGAATGAAAAACTGTTTTTT. Encoded protein: CASSVEGTGNEKLFF.

The genes are TRBV11-2 and TRBJ2-7, with D possibly TRBD1 on 6 matching bases. Germline V gives CDR1 SGHAT, CDR2 FQNNGV. There are 16 residues in the CDR3. Trimming removed 5 bases at V and 1 base at J, with 18 bases between. The CDR3 protein is CASSVLRTATSYEQYF. The CDR3 DNA follows: TGTGCCAGCAGCGTTTTAAGGACAGCCACGTCCTACGAGCAGTACTTC.

As concerns this clone: This specimen includes other DNA sequences encoding the same CDR3. The V and J genes are TRBV30 and TRBJ1-1; D uncertain. The CDR3 length is 13 residues. Germline assignment: CDR1 GTSNPN and CDR2 SVGIG (reference sequence). With 0 bases removed from V and 4 bases from J, the gap between germline ends came to 9 bases. CDR3 coding DNA: TGTGCCTGGAGTGTACAAGGGAGCACTGAAGCTTTCTTT. Its translation is CAWSVQGSTEAFF.

This clone turned up a few times. The chain couples TRBV27 to TRBJ2-7, with D maybe TRBD1 (6 bases). Germline CDR1 reads MNHEY; CDR2 reads SMNVEV (reference sequence). V was shortened by 3 bases and J by 1 base, with 13 bases between the two germline ends. The length of the CDR3 is 15 residues. In DNA, the CDR3 is TGTGCCAGCAGTTTCTCCGGGACACCTTCCTACGAGCAGTACTTC. It specifies CASSFSGTPSYEQYF.